This is a list of T cell receptor beta chains from one sample in a study of regulatory T cells in long-lasting Graves disease. MiXCR, applied by TCRdb to the multiplex PCR reads, yields one record per CDR3 protein. This table holds 500,000 to 700,000 distinct CDR3 sequences, 30% found once. The source was peripheral blood mononuclear cells (PBMCs), collected when the disease was refractory, from a patient treated with antithyroid drugs. All receptors come from a female donor with Graves disease. Each CDR3 is given with its conserved first and last residue. The D gene is left open where the match is weak. Where a row states a size, it is once, few, many or the class of an expanded clone; other rows omit it.

v_gene	abundance	d_gene	j_gene	CDR3aa	CDR3nt
TRBV5-1	NA	NA	TRBJ1-1	CASSSWLNTEAFF	TGCGCCAGCAGCTCCTGGCTAAACACTGAAGCTTTCTTT
TRBV7-9	NA	NA	TRBJ2-1	CASSGPGTVYNEQFF	TGTGCCAGCAGCGGACCCGGGACGGTCTACAATGAGCAGTTCTTC
TRBV29-1	NA	NA	TRBJ1-2	CSVRDGGEPGYTF	TGCAGCGTCCGGGACGGTGGTGAGCCTGGCTACACCTTC
TRBV5-6	NA	NA	TRBJ2-6	CASSLGWISGANVLTF	TGTGCCAGCAGCTTGGGTTGGATCTCTGGGGCCAACGTCCTGACTTTC
TRBV4-1	few	NA	TRBJ2-7	CASSQEGPLGVQQYF	TGCGCCAGCAGCCAAGAGGGCCCGCTTGGGGTTCAGCAGTACTTC
TRBV3-1	few	TRBD1	TRBJ2-7	CASRATDRDPYEQYF	TGTGCCAGCAGGGCCACGGACAGGGACCCCTACGAGCAGTACTTC
TRBV19	NA	NA	TRBJ1-1	CATLGRVPEAFF	TGTGCCACCCTAGGGAGGGTCCCTGAAGCTTTCTTT
TRBV5-6	NA	NA	TRBJ1-6	CASSLELSGSPLHF	TGTGCCAGCAGCTTGGAGCTTTCGGGTTCACCCCTCCACTTT
TRBV28	many	NA	TRBJ1-2	CASSQMGNYGYTF	TGTGCCAGCAGCCAAATGGGGAACTATGGCTACACCTTC
TRBV20-1	NA	NA	TRBJ1-5	CSASTQTGTWGQPQHF	TGCAGTGCTTCTACACAAACAGGGACGTGGGGACAGCCCCAGCATTTT
TRBV28	many	NA	TRBJ1-1	CASSLSLAGNTEAFF	TGTGCCAGCAGTTTATCCCTGGCAGGGAACACTGAAGCTTTCTTT
TRBV6-9	once	NA	TRBJ2-3	CASSRDLMRDTQYF	TGTGCCAGCAGCCGCGACCTGATGAGAGATACGCAGTATTTT
TRBV5-6	few	NA	TRBJ2-6	CASSPDFSGANVLTF	TGTGCCAGCAGCCCGGACTTCTCTGGGGCCAACGTCCTGACTTTC
TRBV11-2	NA	TRBD1	TRBJ1-4	CTSSSTGGNEKLFF	TGTACCAGCAGCTCGACAGGGGGCAACGAAAAACTGTTTTTT
TRBV5-1	few	NA	TRBJ2-4	CASSREGSLKNIQYF	TGCGCCAGCAGTCGTGAAGGGAGCCTCAAAAACATTCAGTACTTC
TRBV5-1	many	NA	TRBJ2-6	CASSLVATGANVLTF	TGCGCCAGCAGCTTGGTGGCCACCGGGGCCAACGTCCTGACTTTC
TRBV12-3/TRBV12-4	many	NA	TRBJ1-2	CASSFDPSKAGYTF	TGTGCCAGCAGTTTCGACCCTTCCAAAGCGGGCTACACCTTC
TRBV7-9	many	TRBD1	TRBJ1-2	CASSPLTGPNYGYTF	TGTGCCAGCAGCCCCTTGACAGGGCCTAACTATGGCTACACCTTC
TRBV12-5	few	NA	TRBJ1-1	CASGLEGAGTEAFF	TGTGCTAGTGGTTTGGAGGGTGCGGGCACTGAAGCTTTCTTT
TRBV5-1	few	NA	TRBJ2-5	CASSDSAQETQYF	TGCGCCAGCAGTGACTCGGCCCAAGAGACCCAGTACTTC
TRBV4-1	NA	NA	TRBJ1-4	CASSQDGEKLFF	TGCGCCAGCAGCCAAGATGGGGAAAAACTGTTTTTT
TRBV10-2	NA	NA	TRBJ2-7	CANGGTPYEQYF	TGCGCCAACGGAGGGACTCCGTACGAGCAGTACTTC
TRBV19	few	TRBD1	TRBJ1-5	CASSMWVDRAQPQHF	TGTGCCAGTAGTATGTGGGTCGACAGGGCCCAGCCCCAGCATTTT
TRBV12-3/TRBV12-4	many	NA	TRBJ1-1	CASSPSRGNTEAFF	TGTGCCAGCAGCCCCTCGAGGGGGAACACTGAAGCTTTCTTT
TRBV27	NA	NA	TRBJ1-5	CASSPIENQPQHF	TGTGCCAGCAGTCCGATAGAGAATCAGCCCCAGCATTTT
TRBV19	NA	NA	TRBJ1-1	CASSTLENTEAFF	TGTGCCAGTAGTACCCTGGAAAACACTGAAGCTTTCTTT
TRBV28	many	NA	TRBJ1-2	CASSTNSNYGYTF	TGTGCCAGCAGTACGAATTCGAACTATGGCTACACCTTC
TRBV11-2	many	NA	TRBJ1-2	CASRTASNYGYTF	TGTGCCAGCAGGACCGCCTCAAACTATGGCTACACCTTC
TRBV10-3	few	NA	TRBJ2-2	CATLLQNTGELFF	TGTGCCACCCTACTACAGAACACCGGGGAGCTGTTTTTT
TRBV28	many	NA	TRBJ1-4	CASHRTNEKLFF	TGTGCCAGCCACCGAACTAATGAAAAACTGTTTTTT
TRBV10-2	NA	NA	TRBJ2-2	CASSLNSGGELFF	TGCGCCAGCAGCTTAAATAGCGGCGGGGAGCTGTTTTTT
TRBV29-1	NA	TRBD1	TRBJ1-4	CSVGQGVEKLFF	TGCAGCGTTGGCCAGGGGGTGGAAAAACTGTTTTTT
TRBV6-2/TRBV6-3	few	NA	TRBJ1-5	CASSYSRGVDQPQHF	TGTGCCAGCAGTTACTCGAGAGGGGTCGATCAGCCCCAGCATTTT
TRBV20-1	NA	NA	TRBJ1-5	CSAIRGLNQPQHF	TGCAGTGCTATTCGGGGGCTCAATCAGCCCCAGCATTTT
TRBV7-9	few	TRBD1	TRBJ1-1	CASSLTGVTMGTEAFF	TGTGCCAGCAGCTTAACAGGGGTAACCATGGGCACTGAAGCTTTCTTT
TRBV12-3/TRBV12-4	NA	NA	TRBJ2-2	CASSLGRVGTGELFF	TGTGCCAGCAGTTTAGGCAGGGTCGGCACCGGGGAGCTGTTTTTT
TRBV6-1	many	NA	TRBJ1-5	CASRTQRGNQPQHF	TGTGCCAGCAGAACTCAAAGGGGCAATCAGCCCCAGCATTTT
TRBV11-2	NA	NA	TRBJ2-1	CASSFGRERVINEQFF	TGTGCCAGCAGCTTCGGGCGGGAACGGGTAATAAATGAGCAGTTCTTC
TRBV2	many	NA	TRBJ1-1	CASRPQGRVAEAFF	TGTGCCAGCAGACCCCAGGGGAGGGTTGCTGAAGCTTTCTTT
TRBV29-1	once	NA	TRBJ1-1	CSVAAPENTEAFF	TGCAGCGTTGCCGCCCCGGAGAACACTGAAGCTTTCTTT
TRBV28	few	NA	TRBJ2-7	CASSLTSNPYEQYF	TGTGCCAGCAGTTTGACATCTAACCCTTACGAGCAGTACTTC
TRBV29-1	NA	NA	TRBJ1-5	CSAAQGQPQHF	TGCAGCGCTGCACAGGGTCAGCCCCAGCATTTT
TRBV12-3/TRBV12-4	NA	TRBD1	TRBJ1-1	CATPGTGDKAFF	TGTGCCACCCCAGGGACAGGGGATAAAGCTTTCTTT
TRBV10-3	NA	TRBD1	TRBJ1-2	CAITDRGLNYGYTF	TGTGCCATCACCGACAGGGGCCTTAACTATGGCTACACCTTC
TRBV19	NA	NA	TRBJ1-5	CASSILQFNQPQHF	TGTGCCAGTAGTATTCTTCAGTTTAATCAGCCCCAGCATTTT
TRBV12-3/TRBV12-4	NA	TRBD1	TRBJ1-5	CASSLATGVANQPQHF	TGTGCCAGCAGTTTAGCGACAGGGGTTGCCAATCAGCCCCAGCATTTT
TRBV28	many	NA	TRBJ1-2	CASNLSRYYGYTF	TGTGCCAGCAACCTATCCCGATACTATGGCTACACCTTC
TRBV5-1	NA	TRBD1	TRBJ2-7	CASNPTGSNTEQYF	TGCGCCAGCAACCCGACAGGGTCTAATACCGAGCAGTACTTC